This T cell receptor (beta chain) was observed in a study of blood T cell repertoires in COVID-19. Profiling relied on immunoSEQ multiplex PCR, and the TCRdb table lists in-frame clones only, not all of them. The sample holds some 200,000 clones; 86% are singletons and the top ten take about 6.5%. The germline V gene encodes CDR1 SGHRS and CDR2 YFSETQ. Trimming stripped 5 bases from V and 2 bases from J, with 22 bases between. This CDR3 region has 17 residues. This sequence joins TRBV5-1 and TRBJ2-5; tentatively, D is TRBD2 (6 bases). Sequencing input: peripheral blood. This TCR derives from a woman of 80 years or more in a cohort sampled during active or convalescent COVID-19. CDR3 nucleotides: TGCGCCAGCAGGACCTTTAAGTGGGAGGCCCTACAAGAGACCCAGTACTTC. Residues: CASRTFKWEALQETQYF. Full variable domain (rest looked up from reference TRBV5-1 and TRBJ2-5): KAGVTQTPRYLIKTRGQQVTLSCSPISGHRSVSWYQQTPGQGLQFLFEYFSETQRNKGNFPGRFSGRQFSNSRSEMNVSTLELGDSALYLCASRTFKWEALQETQYFGPGTRLLVL.